A single sample is the source of the 18 T cell receptor beta chains below, sequenced in a study of CXCR3-negative and CXCR3-positive naive CD8 T cells (dated by TCRdb to the late 2010s). Instrument on record: NextSeq 550. The Human TCR Profiling Kit (MiLaboratory) was used to make UMI-labeled 5' RACE TRB cDNA libraries. TCRdb reprocessed the reads and provides one entry for every CDR3 protein sequence; no DNA is given. This sample's table carries 3,000 to 4,000 distinct CDR3 sequences. The ten largest account for around 2.4% of the sample. The source material was naive CXCR3- CD8+ T cells from blood. The cell subset or site label, read with the paper, signifies: CD45RO-CCR7+CD27+CD95- naive CD8+ T cells lacking CXCR3 (TNR3-). The origin of the receptors is a human donor in good health. Some clones in this sample may be carry-over from other donors' samples.

This clonotype ranks as medium-sized in terms of frequency. V usage is TRBV12-3 or TRBV12-4 and J usage is TRBJ2-1; there is no DNA to check the TCRdb D call of TRBD2. This CDR3 has 15 amino acids. The CDR3 sequence is CASSFGQRELNEQFF.

This clonotype counts as medium-sized by frequency. V is TRBV11-2 and J is TRBJ1-1. This CDR3 spans 12 amino acids. Germline values: CDR1 SGHAT, CDR2 FQNNGV. The CDR3 is CASSSRITEAFF.

This clonotype counts as medium-sized (0.01 to 0.1%) by frequency. The chain has TRBV12-5 and TRBJ2-7; TCRdb calls TRBD2, which cannot be checked without DNA. This CDR3 contains 13 residues. The germline CDR1 and CDR2 sequences are LGHNT and FRNRAP. The chain's CDR3 is CASGSHLRYEQYF.

CDR3 sequence: CASSSRDRGVRGADTDTQYF. This chain connects TRBV28 to TRBJ2-3; as DNA is missing, the TRBD1 call by TCRdb cannot be tested. Germline V gene lookup returns CDR1 MDHEN and CDR2 SYDVKM. The CDR3 has 20 amino acids.

The chain links TRBV29-1 to TRBJ2-2; the D call from TCRdb, TRBD1, cannot be confirmed without DNA. Per germline, CDR1 SQVTM and CDR2 ANQGSEA. The CDR3 is 15 amino acids. The chain's CDR3 is CSAYLRQGAAGELFF.

This clonotype counts as medium-sized by frequency. The chain has TRBV14 and TRBJ2-5; the TCRdb call, TRBD2, lacks DNA for checking. The CDR3 length is 17 residues. Germline lookup yields CDR1 SGHDN and CDR2 FVKESK. The chain's CDR3 is CASSQLAGGPLGETQYF.

This sequence joins TRBV18 and TRBJ1-2. This CDR3 has 15 amino acids. Germline loops: CDR1 KGHSH, CDR2 LQKENI. Here the CDR3 reads CASSPGTTGEDGYTF.

The rearrangement joins TRBV29-1 to TRBJ2-3; lacking DNA, the TRBD2 call made by TCRdb goes unchecked. The CDR3 totals 14 residues. The germline V gene has CDR1 SQVTM and CDR2 ANQGSEA. This CDR3 reads CSVDISGGTDTQYF.

This clonotype shows up as medium-sized by frequency. The chain has TRBV29-1 and TRBJ2-2. The CDR3 has 11 residues. Looked up from germline, CDR1 is SQVTM and CDR2 is ANQGSEA. CDR3 sequence reads: CSVMDTGELFF.

This clonotype is called medium-sized based on its frequency. The chain couples TRBV3-1 to TRBJ1-2. This CDR3 contains 13 residues. The germline gives CDR1 LGHDT, CDR2 YNNKEL (reference sequence). CDR3 sequence reads: CASSQATNYGYTF. Filled out from reference TRBV3-1 and TRBJ1-2, the complete variable domain reads DTAVSQTPKYLVTQMGNDKSIKCEQNLGHDTMYWYKQDSKKFLKIMFSYNNKELIINETVPNRFSPKSPDKAHLNLHINSLELGDSAVYFCASSQATNYGYTFGSGTRLTVV.

The rearrangement joins TRBV15 to TRBJ1-5; TCRdb outputs TRBD1, but without DNA this stays unchecked. The V gene's germline CDR1 is LNHNV and CDR2 YYDKDF (reference sequence). There are 17 residues in the CDR3. CDR3 amino acids: CATSGRFRQGLNQPQHF.

The V call is TRBV7-6, the J call TRBJ2-2. CDR1 and CDR2 from the germline V gene are SGHVS and FNYEAQ. This CDR3 spans 14 amino acids. The CDR3 sequence: CASSLDGETGELFF.

V usage is TRBV6-4 and J usage is TRBJ2-3; TCRdb lists TRBD1, though no DNA is available to test this call. This CDR3 is built from 15 residues. CDR1 and CDR2 (germline): MRHNA, SNTAGT. The CDR3 here is CASSEVTGGTDTQYF.

Judged by frequency, this clonotype is medium-sized. The chain combines TRBV29-1 with TRBJ1-1; the TRBD1 assignment by TCRdb is unverifiable without DNA. The CDR3 contains 12 residues. The germline V gene encodes CDR1 SQVTM and CDR2 ANQGSEA. The CDR3 sequence: CSVDPGSPEAFF.

By frequency, this clonotype registers medium-sized (0.01 to 0.1%). The chain employs TRBV12-3 or TRBV12-4 and TRBJ2-1; TCRdb lists TRBD2, though no DNA is available to test this call. This CDR3 has 17 amino acids. The CDR3 here is CASSPLWSASGGNEQFF.

The chain couples TRBV4-1 to TRBJ2-5; TCRdb designates TRBD1, a call that cannot be tested without DNA. This CDR3 is 16 amino acids long. Germline V CDR1 and CDR2: MGHRA, YSYEKL. CDR3 residues: CASSPQDRGGEETQYF.

The V and J genes are TRBV7-2 and TRBJ1-2. This CDR3 is built from 16 residues. CDR1 SGHTA and CDR2 FQGNSA come from the germline V gene. The chain's CDR3 is CASSLALQLANYGYTF.

The rearrangement uses TRBV2 and TRBJ2-3; TCRdb selects TRBD1, and the lack of DNA leaves this call unchecked. The V gene's germline CDR1 is SNHLY and CDR2 FYNNEI. The CDR3 loop spans 15 amino acids. The CDR3 is CASTQYTGSTDTQYF.